Below, 23 T cell receptor beta chains from the same sample are listed, as sequenced in a study of T cells after yellow fever vaccination. One entry per CDR3 protein, called by TCRdb with MiXCR from the 5' RACE reads. The sample lists 250,000 or so distinct CDR3 sequences; about 3.9% were seen once. Sequenced here: PBMCs, sampled 15 days after the yellow fever booster vaccination. These receptors were taken from a man aged 18-30 years who received the YFV17D yellow fever vaccine.

In its sample, this clonotype was seen many times. The chain recombines TRBV5-1 with TRBJ2-5, with D unresolved. The CDR3 consists of 13 residues. Trimming left V 0 bases short and J 3 bases short, with 6 bases between. Germline V gene lookup returns CDR1 SGHRS and CDR2 YFSETQ. CDR3 amino acids: CASSLGVKETQYF. The CDR3 region has the DNA TGCGCCAGCAGCTTGGGGGTGAAAGAGACCCAGTACTTC.

This clonotype was recorded a few times. The chain joins TRBV5-4 to TRBJ1-5, with unresolved D. The CDR3 covers 12 residues. The V gene's germline CDR1 is SGHNT and CDR2 YYREEE (reference sequence). V dropped 2 bases and J dropped 4 bases, with 4 bases sitting between them. The CDR3 DNA follows: TGTGCCAGCAGCTTCGAGAATCAGCCCCAGCATTTT. Amino acid sequence: CASSFENQPQHF. The whole variable domain, filled in from reference TRBV5-4 and TRBJ1-5, reads ETGVTQSPTHLIKTRGQQVTLRCSSQSGHNTVSWYQQALGQGPQFIFQYYREEENGRGNFPPRFSGLQFPNYSSELNVNALELDDSALYLCASSFENQPQHFGDGTRLSIL.

This clonotype has a count of ten or more. The chain carries TRBV3-1 and TRBJ2-3; 8 positions agree with TRBD1. The V gene's germline CDR1 is LGHDT and CDR2 YNNKEL (reference sequence). With 1 base clipped from V and 4 bases from J, the junction kept 4 bases outside the gene matches. CDR3 size: 15 residues. The CDR3 DNA is TGTGCCAGCAGCCAAGTTGGACAGGGACCAGATACGCAGTATTTT. Its translation: CASSQVGQGPDTQYF.

This clonotype was seen many times. The chain joins TRBV7-2 to TRBJ2-2; possibly TRBD2 for D (5 bases). Germline loops: CDR1 SGHTA, CDR2 FQGNSA. The CDR3 is made up of 15 amino acids. V lost 10 bases and J 6 bases, leaving 21 bases between the germline ends. CDR3 nucleotide sequence: TGTGCCACCTATGAATCCGGTGGAGGCGCCGGGGAGCTGTTTTTT. This gives the protein CATYESGGGAGELFF.

This clonotype was detected ten times or more. The CDR3 region is CSARKMSDEQYF. The CDR3 bases are TGCAGTGCTAGGAAAATGTCGGACGAGCAGTACTTC. V gene TRBV20-1 combines with J gene TRBJ2-7; D unclear. This CDR3 is built from 12 residues. Germline CDR1 reads DFQATT; CDR2 reads SNEGSKA (reference sequence). The V and J ends lost 3 bases and 5 bases respectively, with 11 bases between them.

V usage is TRBV5-4 and J usage is TRBJ2-7; no clear D. The germline V and J ends were trimmed by 0 bases and 6 bases, with 7 bases remaining between them. The CDR3 runs to 12 residues. CDR1 is SGHNT, CDR2 YYREEE, per germline (reference sequence). Here the CDR3 DNA reads TGTGCCAGCAGCTTGGCCTCGGGCGAGCAGTACGTC. Its protein is CASSLASGEQYV.

In its sample, this clonotype was seen a few times. The J gene is TRBJ1-1, the V gene TRBV12-3 or TRBV12-4; unclear D gene. The CDR3 runs to 15 residues. Between the trimmed V and J ends, which lost 1 base and 1 base, there was a span of 10 bases. CDR3 nucleotide sequence: TGTGCCAGCAGTTTAGGCCTTTCGGGGAACACTGAAGCTTTCTTT. It yields the protein CASSLGLSGNTEAFF.

This clonotype came up many times. The chain combines TRBV5-1 with TRBJ1-1, with no clear D. From germline, CDR1 is SGHRS and CDR2 YFSETQ. Trimming pared 0 bases from V and 6 bases from J, leaving 12 bases between. The CDR3 runs 14 residues. CDR3 DNA sequence: TGCGCCAGCAGCTTGGGCCAGTTTGGGGCTGAAGCTTTCTTT. Amino acids: CASSLGQFGAEAFF. Supplemented by reference TRBV5-1 and TRBJ1-1, the full variable domain reads KAGVTQTPRYLIKTRGQQVTLSCSPISGHRSVSWYQQTPGQGLQFLFEYFSETQRNKGNFPGRFSGRQFSNSRSEMNVSTLELGDSALYLCASSLGQFGAEAFFGQGTRLTVV.

This clonotype showed up many times. The genes are TRBV6-5 and TRBJ1-5; no firm D call. The CDR3 is 15 amino acids. With 8 bases removed from V and 2 bases from J, the gap between germline ends came to 16 bases. From germline, CDR1 is MNHEY and CDR2 SVGAGI. The CDR3 region is CASGVDGDGNQPQHF. The CDR3, as DNA: TGTGCCAGCGGGGTTGACGGGGATGGCAATCAGCCCCAGCATTTT.

This clonotype has ten or more counts. The chain employs TRBV6-2 or TRBV6-3 and TRBJ2-7, with D perhaps TRBD1 (6 bases). The ends were cut back, 9 bases at V and 5 bases at J, with 14 bases in the middle. The CDR3 has 12 residues. Germline values: CDR1 MNHEY, CDR2 SVGEGT. CDR3 amino acids: CASPTGYDEQYV. The CDR3 DNA reads as TGTGCCAGTCCAACAGGGTACGACGAGCAGTACGTC.

This clonotype was seen ten or more times. The chain recombines TRBV4-1 with TRBJ2-3; 9 bases line up with TRBD1. There are 14 residues in the CDR3. Germline lookup yields CDR1 MGHRA and CDR2 YSYEKL. V trimming: 1 base; J trimming: 6 bases; junction bases outside the gene matches: 2. The CDR3 reads CASSQGTGEDTQYF. DNA for the CDR3: TGCGCCAGCAGCCAAGGGACAGGGGAGGATACGCAGTATTTT.

Comments on this clonotype: It may be a read error: a sequence one base away is much more abundant. The conserved phenylalanine or tryptophan normally closing the CDR3 is absent here, so this likely arose from a read error. The V and J genes are TRBV5-1 and TRBJ1-1, with D unclear. Trimming removed 0 bases from V and 1 base from J, with 10 bases in between. Per the germline V gene, CDR1 is SGHRS and CDR2 is YFSETQ. This CDR3 contains 15 residues. CDR3 in amino acids: CASSLAGGRNTEAFI. The CDR3 DNA reads as TGCGCCAGCAGCTTGGCTGGAGGAAGGAACACTGAAGCTTTCATT.

This clonotype has ten or more counts. J is TRBJ2-5 and V is TRBV6-2 or TRBV6-3; 7 nucleotides match TRBD2. This CDR3 has 14 residues. In germline, CDR1 is MNHEY, CDR2 SVGEGT. The V segment lost 9 bases and the J segment 2 bases; nucleotides outside the gene matches: 9. The CDR3 is CASHPAGTQETQYF. The CDR3 DNA follows: TGTGCCAGTCATCCAGCGGGGACTCAAGAGACCCAGTACTTC.

This clonotype was detected only a few times. The rearrangement joins TRBV30 to TRBJ1-2; no firm D call. Trimming took 2 bases from V and 0 from J, leaving 4 bases between them. There are 12 residues in the CDR3. Germline V gene lookup returns CDR1 GTSNPN and CDR2 SVGIG (reference sequence). The CDR3 loop is CAWSTANYGYTF. CDR3 DNA: TGTGCCTGGAGTACAGCTAACTATGGCTACACCTTC.

The sample holds many counts of this clonotype. The gene calls are TRBV20-1 and TRBJ2-3, with D possibly matching TRBD2 (5 bases). Germline V gene data show CDR1 as DFQATT and CDR2 as SNEGSKA (reference sequence). The V and J ends lost 5 bases and 4 bases respectively, with 10 bases between them. The CDR3 covers 12 residues. The CDR3 spells CSAERASDTQYF. The CDR3 nucleotides read TGCAGTGCTGAGAGGGCGTCAGATACGCAGTATTTT.

This clonotype has a count of ten or more. The chain employs TRBV6-1 and TRBJ1-2; the D gene is possibly TRBD1 (5 bases). Trimming took off 0 bases at V and 6 bases at J, with 11 bases between the two ends. The CDR3 loop spans 14 amino acids. The germline CDR1 and CDR2 sequences are MNHNS and SASEGT. The DNA of the CDR3 is TGTGCCAGCAGTGAAGCCGGGGGGAGGGATGGCTACACCTTC. It yields the protein CASSEAGGRDGYTF.

This clonotype was counted at least ten times. The chain joins TRBV29-1 to TRBJ2-7, with D possibly TRBD1 on 5 matching bases. Germline CDR1 is SQVTM and CDR2 is ANQGSEA. This CDR3 contains 14 residues. Trimming removed 7 bases from V and 2 bases from J, with 18 bases in between. DNA for the CDR3: TGCAGCGGGCTCCGACAGCTAGTTCCCTACGAGCAGTACGTC. This translates into CSGLRQLVPYEQYV.

This clonotype was counted at least ten times. For the CDR3, the DNA is TGTGCCAGCAGCCGCGACAGGCAGGGCTATGGCTACACCTTC. Its protein is CASSRDRQGYGYTF. The gene calls are TRBV7-9 and TRBJ1-2; perhaps TRBD1 as D (6 bases). Germline CDR1 SEHNR, CDR2 FQNEAQ (reference sequence). The CDR3 extends over 14 amino acids. The V end was cut by 5 bases, the J end by 4 bases, with 14 bases between. The variable domain in full, completed from reference TRBV7-9 and TRBJ1-2, reads DTGVSQNPRHKITKRGQNVTFRCDPISEHNRLYWYRQTLGQGPEFLTYFQNEAQLEKSRLLSDRFSAERPKGSFSTLEIQRTEQGDSAMYLCASSRDRQGYGYTFGSGTRLTVV.

The sample holds a few counts of this clonotype. The gene calls are TRBV13 and TRBJ1-6; perhaps TRBD1 as D (5 bases). The V end lost 4 bases, the J end lost 7 bases, and 17 bases lay between the germline ends. Per the germline V gene, CDR1 is PRHDT and CDR2 is FYEKMQ (reference sequence). The CDR3 spans 16 residues. The CDR3 DNA sequence: TGTGCCAGCAGCTCACGACAGAGGGAAGGGAATTCACCCCTCCACTTT. Residues: CASSSRQREGNSPLHF. The whole variable domain, remainder taken from reference TRBV13 and TRBJ1-6, is AAGVIQSPRHLIKEKRETATLKCYPIPRHDTVYWYQQGPGQDPQFLISFYEKMQSDKGSIPDRFSAQQFSDYHSELNMSSLELGDSALYFCASSSRQREGNSPLHFGNGTRLTVT.

This clonotype was picked up many times. The chain uses TRBV5-1 and TRBJ1-1; D might be TRBD1 (6 bases). Germline V gene sequence: CDR1 SGHRS, CDR2 YFSETQ. CDR3 length: 14 residues. Trimming shortened V by 0 bases and J by 6 bases, and 12 bases separated the two germline ends. The CDR3 DNA reads TGCGCCAGCAGCTTGGCAGGGGCGGGGGCTGAAGCTTTCTTT. Translated: CASSLAGAGAEAFF.

The chain couples TRBV4-1 to TRBJ1-2; D gene ambiguous. With 1 base removed from V and 4 bases from J, the gap between germline ends came to 10 bases. The CDR3 contains 14 residues. The V gene's germline CDR1 is MGHRA and CDR2 YSYEKL. In nucleotides, the CDR3 is TGCGCCAGCAGCCAAGGTGGTGGCCTCTATGGCTACACCTTC. Translating gives CASSQGGGLYGYTF.

J is TRBJ2-1 and V is TRBV19; 9 nucleotides match TRBD1. This CDR3 has 14 residues. The ends lost 3 bases at V and 7 bases at J; junction bases unmatched: 4. Germline CDR1 and CDR2: LNHDA and SQIVND (reference sequence). The DNA for the CDR3 is TGTGCCAGTAGTATGGACAGGGGAGCAAATGAGCAGTTCTTC. It yields the protein CASSMDRGANEQFF.

At least ten counts were recorded for this clonotype. The V gene is TRBV12-5, the J gene TRBJ2-5; TRBD2 agrees at 10 bases. In germline, CDR1 is LGHNT, CDR2 FRNRAP. The CDR3 totals 17 residues. With V trimmed by 4 bases and J by 0 bases, 8 bases remained unmatched. The CDR3 sequence is CASGWAPSGGHQETQYF. CDR3 DNA sequence: TGTGCTAGTGGTTGGGCCCCTAGCGGGGGCCACCAAGAGACCCAGTACTTC. The whole variable domain, filled in from reference TRBV12-5 and TRBJ2-5, reads DARVTQTPRHKVTEMGQEVTMRCQPILGHNTVFWYRQTMMQGLELLAYFRNRAPLDDSGMPKDRFSAEMPDATLATLKIQPSEPRDSAVYFCASGWAPSGGHQETQYFGPGTRLLVL.